What follows are 4 T cell receptor beta chains derived from one specimen sequenced in a study of beta chain features in type 1 diabetes. General study findings and limits: There was a moderate but significant shortening of TCRB CDR3s in all four CD4+ subsets of Type 1 diabetes patients.

Their specific antigens are unknown. What was sequenced were expressed TCRB transcripts, since all of the isolated RNA had been reverse transcribed. The data were produced by immunoSEQ multiplex PCR, yet TCRdb's version contains in-frame clones alone and is incomplete. The profile shows fewer than 400,000 clones, 9.3% of them singletons. Specimen: central memory CD4+ T cells from blood. All receptors derive from a man aged 25-40 years with type 1 diabetes.

This clone has more than one count but fewer than ten. The chain couples TRBV30 to TRBJ2-5, with TRBD1 matching over 7 bases. The last part of the DNA fits TRBJ2-7 better; the J call may be wrong. Germline CDR1 and CDR2: GTSNPN and SVGIG (reference sequence). The CDR3 length is 12 residues. CDR3 sequence (DNA): TGTGCCTGGAGTGGACAGGGTTACGAGCAGTACTTC. It is translated as CAWSGQGYEQYF.

J is TRBJ1-1 and V is TRBV11-2; 8 nucleotides line up with TRBD1. Germline V lookup: CDR1 SGHAT, CDR2 FQNNGV. Trimming removed 5 bases from V and 10 bases from J; junction bases left unmatched: 9. This CDR3 comprises 13 residues. CDR3 amino acids: CASSPTGDGSAFF. The CDR3 DNA is TGTGCCAGCAGCCCGACAGGGGACGGGTCAGCTTTCTTT.

This clone was observed a few times. The CDR3 DNA is TGTGCCAGCAGCCCCGACAACTCTGGAAACACCATATATTTT. It is translated as CASSPDNSGNTIYF. The rearrangement links TRBV7-8 to TRBJ1-3; D not resolved. The V gene lost 5 bases and the J gene lost 0 bases, with 8 bases spanning the gap. The CDR3 covers 14 residues. Germline lookup yields CDR1 SGHVS and CDR2 FQNEAQ. The variable domain in full, completed from reference TRBV7-8 and TRBJ1-3, reads GAGVSQSPRYKVAKRGQDVALRCDPISGHVSLFWYQQALGQGPEFLTYFQNEAQLDKSGLPSDRFFAERPEGSVSTLKIQRTQQEDSAVYLCASSPDNSGNTIYFGEGSWLTVV.

The chain has TRBV6-6 and TRBJ2-1; D uncertain. Per germline, CDR1 MNHNY and CDR2 SVGAGI (reference sequence). Trimming pared 4 bases from V and 9 bases from J, leaving 7 bases between. There are 11 residues in the CDR3. The CDR3 bases are TGTGCCAGCAGTTCACAGATTGAGCAGTTCTTC. It codes for CASSSQIEQFF.